One and the same sample provided the 7 T cell receptor beta chains below, sequenced in a study of early T cells in non-severe SARS-CoV-2 infection. TCRdb re-called the 5' RACE reads through MiXCR, storing one row per CDR3 protein. This sample has 60,000 to 65,000 distinct CDR3 sequences; 9.5% to 15% occur once, and the top ten carry around 4.5%. Input material: whole blood. The receptors shown here come from an adult who was a healthcare worker with PCR-confirmed SARS-CoV-2 infection or an uninfected control (not recorded which).

This clonotype was seen many times. The gene calls are TRBV7-8 and TRBJ2-5; no reliable D call. The CDR3 is made up of 14 amino acids. Germline V gene sequence: CDR1 SGHVS, CDR2 FQNEAQ. Trimming took off 0 bases at V and 2 bases at J, with 7 bases between the two ends. CDR3 coding DNA: TGTGCCAGCAGCTTAGCGTCCAGTCAAGAGACCCAGTACTTC. The encoded protein is CASSLASSQETQYF.

This clonotype was picked up many times. The genes are TRBV2 and TRBJ2-7; D unclear. CDR3 length: 13 residues. V shed 2 bases and J shed 3 bases, with 8 bases lying between them. Per germline, CDR1 SNHLY and CDR2 FYNNEI. CDR3 in amino acids: CASSENPRYEQYF. The DNA for the CDR3 is TGTGCCAGCAGTGAAAACCCACGCTACGAGCAGTACTTC.

This clonotype was recorded a few times. The chain joins TRBV24-1 to TRBJ2-1; TRBD1 is a possible D gene (5 bases). CDR1 KGHDR and CDR2 SFDVKD come from the germline V gene. Trimming pared 4 bases from V and 9 bases from J, leaving 12 bases between. This CDR3 has 13 amino acids. CDR3 DNA: TGTGCCACCAGTGACCCAGGGTTCCCTGAGCAGTTCTTC. Residues: CATSDPGFPEQFF.

This clonotype was counted between two and nine times. The V gene is TRBV29-1, the J gene TRBJ2-4; TRBD2 matches 9 bases. This CDR3 has 13 amino acids. The V gene's germline CDR1 is SQVTM and CDR2 ANQGSEA. The V segment lost 7 bases and the J segment 2 bases; nucleotides outside the gene matches: 3. The CDR3 bases are TGCAGCGCCCCTAGCGGGACCAAAAACATTCAGTACTTC. Amino acids: CSAPSGTKNIQYF.

This sequence joins TRBV10-2 and TRBJ2-7; 9 bases map to TRBD1. The length of the CDR3 is 15 residues. Germline CDR1 is WSHSY and CDR2 is SAAADI. The V gene end was trimmed by 6 bases and the J gene end by 6 bases; junction bases not matched to a gene: 12. The DNA of the CDR3 is TGCGCCAGCAGCGATGGGACAGGGTGGTTTTCCGAGCAGTACTTC. This encodes CASSDGTGWFSEQYF.

This clonotype showed up many times. Here the CDR3 DNA reads TGCAGCGTTGCCAGGGGCGGTGAAAAACTGTTTTTT. Protein sequence: CSVARGGEKLFF. J is TRBJ1-4 and V is TRBV29-1; a possible D gene is TRBD1 (6 bases). This CDR3 is built from 12 residues. The germline V and J ends were trimmed by 4 bases and 7 bases, with 10 bases remaining between them. Per germline, CDR1 SQVTM and CDR2 ANQGSEA. The full variable domain, completed using reference TRBV29-1 and TRBJ1-4, is SAVISQKPSRDICQRGTSLTIQCQVDSQVTMMFWYRQQPGQSLTLIATANQGSEATYESGFVIDKFPISRPNLTFSTLTVSNMSPEDSSIYLCSVARGGEKLFFGSGTQLSVL.

This clonotype appeared many times. CDR3 coding DNA: TGCGCCAGCAGCCATATGGGGTCGCCCCATGGCTACACCTTC. Translating it yields CASSHMGSPHGYTF. The rearrangement joins TRBV4-1 to TRBJ1-2; no definite D call. The CDR3 sequence is 14 residues long. V dropped 3 bases and J dropped 6 bases, with 14 bases sitting between them. Germline CDR1 and CDR2: MGHRA and YSYEKL.